A few counts support the clone carrying this T cell receptor (beta chain). Trimming at V came to 3 bases and at J to 0 bases, leaving 2 bases not matched to a gene. Germline CDR1 reads DFQATT; CDR2 reads SNEGSKA (reference sequence). There are 15 residues in the CDR3. The data are from a study of blood T cells in healthy people across ages. Study details: Template switching retrieved approximately one barcoded beta molecule for each two T cells.

It was with a sample-barcoded 5' primer and a J-beta primer mix that a second PCR of roughly 7 to 12 cycles was run. In TCRdb, the 5' RACE reads were re-called with MiXCR into one record per CDR3 protein. The table shows 700,000 or so distinct CDR3 sequences, with about 43% occurring only once. The TCR comes from a man older than 75 in good health. Specimen: blood. The V and J genes are TRBV20-1 and TRBJ2-6; 7 bases fit TRBD1. The CDR3 DNA follows: TGCAGTGCTAGTGGGACAGCCTCTGGGGCCAACGTCCTGACTTTC. It yields the protein CSASGTASGANVLTF.